The following is a T cell receptor beta chain sequence with its context. This CDR3 spans 18 amino acids. The ends lost 6 bases at V and 7 bases at J; junction bases unmatched: 13. Germline values: CDR1 SNHLY, CDR2 FYNNEI. This entry comes from a study of technical replicates of blood from a few donors. Sequenced by immunoSEQ multiplex PCR; TCRdb stores in-frame clones only, minus some. The sample shows tens of thousands of clones, 80% to 95% of them seen only once. The TCR was taken from a human donor in good health. The sample consisted of T cells isolated from PBMCs. V gene TRBV2 combines with J gene TRBJ2-4; 15 bases match TRBD2. CDR3 sequence reads: CASRGTSGRPVYSNIQYF. The CDR3 region has the DNA TGTGCCAGCAGAGGGACTAGCGGGAGGCCTGTGTACAGTAACATTCAGTACTTC.